The T cell receptor beta chain described here comes from a study of blood T cell repertoires in COVID-19. In the authors' methods: The assay estimated nucleated cells by amplifying reference gene primers. The method was immunoSEQ multiplex PCR; TCRdb's version includes in-frame clones alone and lacks a portion of them. V and J calls and clone size are those listed in that table; D and trimming were worked out from the DNA. The table lists about 200,000 clones, approximately 84% of them singletons. This sequence originates from a middle-aged man who had recovered from COVID-19. Material: PBMCs or T cells enriched from blood (not recorded which).

The CDR3 loop reads CASSIGYEQYF. CDR3 nucleotides: TGTGCCAGCAGTATCGGCTACGAGCAGTACTTC. The chain couples TRBV2 to TRBJ2-7, with D uncertain. Germline V gives CDR1 SNHLY, CDR2 FYNNEI. Deletions cut 5 bases from V and 3 bases from J, with 5 bases between. The CDR3 runs 11 residues.